Following are 24 T cell receptor beta chains from one sample sequenced in a study of identical twins. TCRdb re-analysed the 5' RACE reads in MiXCR, keeping a single row per CDR3 protein. The data show around 670,000 distinct CDR3 sequences, less than 7% seen once. The specimen was naive T cells sorted from blood. The receptors were gathered from a man younger than 35 in good health.

This clonotype was seen many times. The chain carries TRBV12-3 or TRBV12-4 and TRBJ1-5, with D unresolved. V dropped 2 bases and J dropped 3 bases, with 8 bases sitting between them. The CDR3 runs 14 residues. CDR3 sequence: CASSLRPPNQPQHF. The CDR3, as DNA: TGTGCCAGCAGTTTAAGGCCGCCCAATCAGCCCCAGCATTTT.

This clonotype was found many times. The V gene is TRBV2, the J gene TRBJ1-3; TRBD1 agrees at 7 bases. The ends lost 3 bases at V and 3 bases at J; junction bases unmatched: 2. Germline CDR1 and CDR2: SNHLY and FYNNEI. This CDR3 has 14 amino acids. CDR3 bases: TGTGCCAGCAGTGATCGGACAGGTGGAAACACCATATATTTT. Protein product: CASSDRTGGNTIYF.

This clonotype was seen more than once but under ten times. The rearrangement links TRBV30 to TRBJ2-7; no definite D call. The germline V and J ends were trimmed by 7 bases and 5 bases, with 21 bases remaining between them. The germline gives CDR1 GTSNPN, CDR2 SVGIG (reference sequence). The CDR3 runs 14 residues. CDR3 bases: TGTGCCTTGGATATCGCGATTATCGGCCACGAGCAGTACTTC. Amino acids: CALDIAIIGHEQYF.

In this sample, this clonotype turned up many times. The genes are TRBV20-1 and TRBJ1-4; D gene unclear. V was trimmed by 1 base and J by 2 bases, leaving 14 bases between them. The germline V gene encodes CDR1 DFQATT and CDR2 SNEGSKA (reference sequence). The CDR3 is 16 residues long. The CDR3 DNA follows: TGCAGTGCTAGAGCGCTGAGACTGCATACTAATGAAAAACTGTTTTTT. As protein: CSARALRLHTNEKLFF.

At least ten counts were recorded for this clonotype. V is TRBV5-1 and J is TRBJ1-1, with D unresolved. Germline assignment: CDR1 SGHRS and CDR2 YFSETQ. This CDR3 is 14 amino acids long. Trimming stripped 0 bases from V and 2 bases from J, with 8 bases between. The DNA of the CDR3 is TGCGCCAGCAGCTTGGAAGGGATCAACACTGAAGCTTTCTTT. The encoded protein is CASSLEGINTEAFF. Full variable domain (missing parts from reference TRBV5-1 and TRBJ1-1): KAGVTQTPRYLIKTRGQQVTLSCSPISGHRSVSWYQQTPGQGLQFLFEYFSETQRNKGNFPGRFSGRQFSNSRSEMNVSTLELGDSALYLCASSLEGINTEAFFGQGTRLTVV.

This clonotype occurred many times. This chain joins TRBV5-1 and TRBJ2-2; 12 nucleotides agree with TRBD1. The germline CDR1 and CDR2 sequences are SGHRS and YFSETQ. This CDR3 is built from 18 residues. V was pared by 2 bases and J by 4 bases, with 9 bases of the junction left unmatched. The CDR3 is CASSFNPRDRGPTGELFF. The CDR3 DNA is TGCGCCAGCAGCTTCAACCCCCGGGACAGGGGGCCCACCGGGGAGCTGTTTTTT.

V and J are TRBV4-3 and TRBJ2-7; TRBD1 agrees at 7 bases. This CDR3 has 15 residues. CDR1 is LGHNA, CDR2 YSLEER, per germline. Trimming cost V 0 bases and J 5 bases; bases outside gene matches: 7. The CDR3 DNA follows: TGCGCCAGCAGCCAAGAGGCCAGGGGGAGCCACGAGCAGTACTTC. Translation: CASSQEARGSHEQYF.

This clonotype was seen at least ten times. The chain carries TRBV29-1 and TRBJ2-1; maybe TRBD1 (5 bases). The V gene's germline CDR1 is SQVTM and CDR2 ANQGSEA. The CDR3 contains 12 residues. V was clipped by 8 bases and J by 9 bases, with 17 bases between them. This CDR3 reads CSSGARLGEQFF. The CDR3 DNA reads TGCAGCTCTGGGGCTAGACTCGGTGAGCAGTTCTTC.

The CDR3 loop reads CASRLRGGNQPQHF. CDR3 DNA sequence: TGTGCCAGCAGGCTGAGGGGCGGCAATCAGCCCCAGCATTTT. The chain employs TRBV12-3 or TRBV12-4 and TRBJ1-5; weak D call: TRBD1 (5 bases). V was pared by 6 bases and J by 2 bases, with 11 bases between. The CDR3 sequence is 14 residues long.

There are many counts of this clonotype. The chain links TRBV30 to TRBJ2-5; D is undetermined. The CDR3 loop spans 13 amino acids. Germline CDR1 is GTSNPN and CDR2 is SVGIG (reference sequence). V lost 0 bases and J 4 bases, leaving 9 bases between the germline ends. The CDR3 DNA reads TGTGCCTGGAGTGTAACCCTAGGAGAGACCCAGTACTTC. It yields the protein CAWSVTLGETQYF.

This clonotype showed up many times. J is TRBJ2-3 and V is TRBV4-2; 7 bases agree with TRBD2. With V trimmed by 2 bases and J by 3 bases, 8 bases remained unmatched. This CDR3 spans 16 amino acids. Germline V lookup: CDR1 LGHNA, CDR2 YNFKEQ. The CDR3 DNA follows: TGTGCCAGCAGCCAATTTCGCGGGAGTGGTACAGATACGCAGTATTTT. The encoded protein is CASSQFRGSGTDTQYF.

The chain links TRBV6-2 or TRBV6-3 to TRBJ2-1; the match to TRBD2 covers 9 bases. The J segment lost 10 bases and the V segment lost 0 bases, leaving 7 bases of the junction unmatched. The V gene's germline CDR1 is MNHEY and CDR2 SVGEGT. The CDR3 extends over 15 amino acids. CDR3 nucleotide sequence: TGTGCCAGCAGTTACTCATTCCGACTAGCGGAGGAGCAGTTCTTC. Translating gives CASSYSFRLAEEQFF.

The V and J genes are TRBV3-1 and TRBJ1-4, with D perhaps matching TRBD1 (6 bases). Germline-derived CDR1 and CDR2 are LGHDT and YNNKEL (reference sequence). Trimming pared 1 base from V and 2 bases from J, leaving 8 bases between. The CDR3 is 15 amino acids. This CDR3 is CASSQVGGTNEKLFF. The CDR3 coding sequence is TGTGCCAGCAGCCAAGTTGGGGGCACTAATGAAAAACTGTTTTTT.

The V call is TRBV19, the J call TRBJ1-1; maybe TRBD1 (6 bases). With 7 bases removed from V and 0 bases from J, the gap between germline ends came to 12 bases. CDR3 length equals 14 residues. Per the germline V gene, CDR1 is LNHDA and CDR2 is SQIVND (reference sequence). CDR3 in DNA: TGTGCCAGTAAACAGGGCCTCATGAACACTGAAGCTTTCTTT. Amino acid sequence: CASKQGLMNTEAFF.

V is TRBV7-9 and J is TRBJ1-3, with 8 bases fitting TRBD1. The CDR3 consists of 16 residues. The trim removed 6 bases at V and 9 bases at J, leaving 16 bases unmatched. The germline V gene has CDR1 SEHNR and CDR2 FQNEAQ (reference sequence). The CDR3 reads CASSRPGQDPLGTIYF. DNA of the CDR3: TGTGCCAGCAGTCGGCCGGGACAGGACCCCCTCGGCACCATATATTTT.

The table lists this clonotype with a few counts. The gene calls are TRBV5-1 and TRBJ1-4, with no clear D. V gave up 0 bases and J gave up 2 bases, with 8 bases separating them. The germline gives CDR1 SGHRS, CDR2 YFSETQ. CDR3 size: 15 residues. In DNA, the CDR3 is TGCGCCAGCAGCTTGGAAGGTCGGACTAATGAAAAACTGTTTTTT. Its protein product is CASSLEGRTNEKLFF.

The chain carries TRBV27 and TRBJ2-2; a possible D gene is TRBD1 (6 bases). CDR3 length equals 16 residues. Per germline, CDR1 MNHEY and CDR2 SMNVEV (reference sequence). Trimming removed 4 bases at V and 4 bases at J, with 16 bases between. The CDR3 DNA reads as TGTGCCAGCAGTTCCATCCTAGGGGGATCCACCGGGGAGCTGTTTTTT. Its protein is CASSSILGGSTGELFF.

This clonotype appeared a few times. The rearrangement joins TRBV11-2 to TRBJ2-4; D call uncertain. Germline V lookup: CDR1 SGHAT, CDR2 FQNNGV. The CDR3 contains 14 residues. Between the trimmed V and J ends, which lost 5 bases and 0 bases, there was a span of 8 bases. CDR3 coding DNA: TGTGCCAGCAGCCCCAGTGGAGCCAAAAACATTCAGTACTTC. Translating it yields CASSPSGAKNIQYF. Looking up the rest from reference TRBV11-2 and TRBJ2-4 gives the full variable domain: EAGVAQSPRYKIIEKRQSVAFWCNPISGHATLYWYQQILGQGPKLLIQFQNNGVVDDSQLPKDRFSAERLKGVDSTLKIQPAKLEDSAVYLCASSPSGAKNIQYFGAGTRLSVL.

This clonotype has a handful of counts. The V call is TRBV5-1, the J call TRBJ1-1; weak D call: TRBD1 (5 bases). The CDR3 consists of 14 residues. From germline, CDR1 is SGHRS and CDR2 YFSETQ. Trimming took 0 bases from V and 5 from J, leaving 11 bases between them. CDR3 protein: CASSLASGWTEAFF. CDR3 nucleotides: TGCGCCAGCAGCTTGGCTTCAGGGTGGACTGAAGCTTTCTTT.

This clonotype was seen at least ten times. The chain links TRBV20-1 to TRBJ1-2, with unresolved D. V was trimmed by 1 base and J by 0 bases, leaving 6 bases between them. Germline lookup yields CDR1 DFQATT and CDR2 SNEGSKA (reference sequence). The CDR3 length is 13 residues. Here the CDR3 DNA reads TGCAGTGCTAGAGCATGGTCTAACTATGGCTACACCTTC. Translated, it gives CSARAWSNYGYTF.

This clonotype occurred many times. The chain combines TRBV29-1 with TRBJ2-3; 15 nucleotides line up with TRBD2. Germline V gene sequence: CDR1 SQVTM, CDR2 ANQGSEA. The CDR3 has 18 residues. Germline trimming cut 3 bases from V and 1 base from J; bases unmatched to any gene: 8. The CDR3 region is CSVDGLAGGPVRTDTQYF. The CDR3 nucleotides read TGCAGCGTTGACGGACTAGCGGGAGGGCCCGTACGCACAGATACGCAGTATTTT.

This clonotype was counted many times. The chain uses TRBV12-3 or TRBV12-4 and TRBJ2-3; D possibly corresponds to TRBD1 (5 bases). The CDR3 sequence is 15 residues long. V was trimmed by 4 bases and J by 0 bases, leaving 11 bases between them. In DNA, the CDR3 is TGTGCCAGCAGTTGGGGCTACCCTAGCACAGATACGCAGTATTTT. This translates into CASSWGYPSTDTQYF.

The table lists this clonotype with many counts. This chain connects TRBV7-2 to TRBJ2-1; TRBD2 matches 8 bases. The germline V gene has CDR1 SGHTA and CDR2 FQGNSA. The length of the CDR3 is 17 residues. J was trimmed by 8 bases and V by 5 bases; bases with no gene match: 17. CDR3 bases: TGTGCCAGCAGCACACGAACACCGGGACTAGGTCTCCATGAGCAGTTCTTC. Its translation: CASSTRTPGLGLHEQFF.

This rearrangement joins TRBV6-5 to TRBJ1-6; no reliable D call. Germline V CDR1 and CDR2: MNHEY, SVGAGI. V was pared by 2 bases and J by 0 bases, with 5 bases between. CDR3 length: 15 amino acids. The CDR3 region is CASSYTSSYNSPLHF. CDR3 nucleotide sequence: TGTGCCAGCAGTTACACGAGCTCCTATAATTCACCCCTCCACTTT.